The clone carrying this TCR beta chain has a count of ten or more. The CDR3 is 13 residues long. Looked up from germline, CDR1 is ENHRY and CDR2 is SYGVKD. V was pared by 4 bases and J by 1 base, with 1 base of the junction left unmatched. The sample is drawn from a study of T cells in Graves' hyperthyroidism and ophthalmopathy. The study enrolled patients aged 18 to 65 with newly diagnosed hyperthyroidism of under 2 months' duration. Exclusion criteria comprised uncontrolled infection, other autoimmune disease, pregnancy or lactation. What was amplified from RNA transcripts were TCR beta CDR3 regions. With the HTBI primer set, the TCR CDR3 went through a first round of RT-PCR. Using its own MiXCR run on the multiplex PCR reads, TCRdb lists one record per CDR3 protein. This sample has around 300,000 distinct CDR3 sequences; approximately 15% occur once, and the top ten carry approximately 23%.

This clonotype originated in a woman in her 30s with Graves' hyperthyroidism. The rearrangement links TRBV10-3 to TRBJ2-7; TRBD1 matches at 7 bases. The sequenced sample consisted of blood. The CDR3 DNA reads as TGTGCCATCAGTGGGGACAGTTCCTACGAGCAGTACTTC. Translated: CAISGDSSYEQYF.